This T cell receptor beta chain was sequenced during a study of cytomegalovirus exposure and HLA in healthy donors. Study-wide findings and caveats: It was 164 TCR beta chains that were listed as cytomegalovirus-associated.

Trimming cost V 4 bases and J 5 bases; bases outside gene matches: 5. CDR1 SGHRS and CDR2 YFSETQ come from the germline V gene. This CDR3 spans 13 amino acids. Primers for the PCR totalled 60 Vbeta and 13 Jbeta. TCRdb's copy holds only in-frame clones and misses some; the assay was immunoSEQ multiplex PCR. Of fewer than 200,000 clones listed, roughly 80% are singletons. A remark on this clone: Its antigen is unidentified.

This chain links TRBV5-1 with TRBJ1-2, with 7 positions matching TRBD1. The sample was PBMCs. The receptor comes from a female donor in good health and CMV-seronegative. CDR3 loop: CASSTGQEYGYTF. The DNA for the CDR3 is TGCGCCAGCAGCACCGGACAGGAATATGGCTACACCTTC.